Each of the 21 T cell receptor beta chains below was sequenced from the same sample in a study of control samples from healthy donors and cancer patients. The table came from immunoSEQ multiplex PCR; TCRdb's copy has only in-frame clones and leaves some out. Of approximately 140,000 clones in the sample, roughly nine tenths were seen once. The specimen sequenced was blood. The receptor source for this set is a woman aged 25 to 39 in good health.

This clone was counted a single time. The chain combines TRBV6-5 with TRBJ1-4; D is perhaps TRBD1 (6 bases). CDR3 size: 13 residues. Germline lookup yields CDR1 MNHEY and CDR2 SVGAGI. V was clipped by 8 bases and J by 10 bases, with 17 bases between them. CDR3 amino acids: CASGWGARGKLFF. CDR3 nucleotides: TGTGCCAGCGGGTGGGGGGCGCGTGGAAAACTGTTTTTT.

V is TRBV5-8 and J is TRBJ2-3; D perhaps matches TRBD2 (7 bases). There are 13 residues in the CDR3. The ends were cut back, 4 bases at V and 10 bases at J, with 16 bases in the middle. Germline V gives CDR1 SGHTS, CDR2 YDEGEE. This CDR3 reads CASSPQGRVAQYF. In DNA form, the CDR3 reads TGTGCCAGCAGCCCCCAGGGGAGGGTTGCGCAGTATTTT.

The chain is built from TRBV15 and TRBJ2-5; D is unresolved. V was clipped by 0 bases and J by 2 bases, with 7 bases between them. Germline CDR1 reads LNHNV; CDR2 reads YYDKDF (reference sequence). The length of the CDR3 is 14 residues. The CDR3 is CATSRERIQETQYF. CDR3 coding DNA: TGTGCCACCAGCAGAGAAAGAATTCAAGAGACCCAGTACTTC.

This clone was seen a few times. This sequence joins TRBV7-2 and TRBJ2-7; 9 nucleotides line up with TRBD1. With V trimmed by 3 bases and J by 3 bases, 0 bases remained unmatched. The CDR3 totals 13 residues. Per germline, CDR1 SGHTA and CDR2 FQGNSA. Here the CDR3 DNA reads TGTGCCAGCAGCTTGACAGGGGGCTACGAGCAGTACTTC. It translates to CASSLTGGYEQYF.

This chain connects TRBV10-1 to TRBJ2-3; 7 bases agree with TRBD1. The J segment lost 2 bases and the V segment lost 5 bases, leaving 7 bases of the junction unmatched. This CDR3 spans 15 amino acids. CDR1 and CDR2 from the germline V gene are WNHNN and SYGVQD (reference sequence). Here the CDR3 reads CASSPRQGYTDTQYF. Here the CDR3 DNA reads TGCGCCAGCAGTCCGCGACAGGGTTACACAGATACGCAGTATTTT.

The gene calls are TRBV2 and TRBJ1-1, with 7 bases fitting TRBD1. Per germline, CDR1 SNHLY and CDR2 FYNNEI. The CDR3 is 12 amino acids. V was pared by 5 bases and J by 11 bases, with 8 bases of the junction left unmatched. Written as DNA, the CDR3 is TGTGCCAGCAGTACCCGACAGGGTGCGGCTTTCTTT. It translates to CASSTRQGAAFF.

The chain couples TRBV14 to TRBJ2-7, with no clear D. Trimming stripped 1 base from V and 3 bases from J, with 10 bases between. Germline CDR1 and CDR2: SGHDN and FVKESK. This CDR3 contains 14 residues. CDR3 DNA sequence: TGTGCCAGCAGCCAAGCCGGGCCGAGCTACGAGCAGTACTTC. Protein product: CASSQAGPSYEQYF.

Written as DNA, the CDR3 is TGTGCCAGCAGGGGCCGAGGTGAAGCTTTCTTT. Translated: CASRGRGEAFF. This chain links TRBV2 with TRBJ1-1; D gene ambiguous. V gave up 6 bases and J gave up 7 bases, with 9 bases separating them. The germline V gene encodes CDR1 SNHLY and CDR2 FYNNEI. This CDR3 is built from 11 residues.

The rearrangement uses TRBV27 and TRBJ2-1; 8 bases line up with TRBD2. The germline CDR1 and CDR2 sequences are MNHEY and SMNVEV (reference sequence). Unmatched junction bases numbered 5, after V lost 2 bases and J lost 5 bases. The CDR3 consists of 15 residues. The CDR3 DNA sequence: TGTGCCAGCAGTTTAGCGGGAGGACAACACAATGAGCAGTTCTTC. Protein: CASSLAGGQHNEQFF.

The CDR3 DNA reads TGTGCCAGCAGCTTGGGACTAGCGGGTGTCCTCTACGAGCAGTACTTC. Translating gives CASSLGLAGVLYEQYF. The rearrangement joins TRBV7-2 to TRBJ2-7, with 12 bases aligning to TRBD2. In germline, CDR1 is SGHTA, CDR2 FQGNSA. The CDR3 runs 16 residues. The V segment lost 3 bases and the J segment 3 bases; nucleotides outside the gene matches: 6.

The chain links TRBV15 to TRBJ2-1; the match to TRBD1 covers 7 bases. Per germline, CDR1 LNHNV and CDR2 YYDKDF (reference sequence). This CDR3 spans 16 amino acids. The trim removed 3 bases at V and 5 bases at J, leaving 10 bases unmatched. The CDR3, as DNA: TGTGCCACCAGCAGGGGCCAAACGGGACAGAACAATGAGCAGTTCTTC. Protein sequence: CATSRGQTGQNNEQFF.

V usage is TRBV18 and J usage is TRBJ1-1; 7 nucleotides align to TRBD1. The CDR3 covers 15 residues. V lost 1 base, J lost 0 bases, and 2 bases stayed unmatched. The germline gives CDR1 KGHSH, CDR2 LQKENI. CDR3 nucleotides: TGTGCCAGCTCACCACGGGGACAGATGAACACTGAAGCTTTCTTT. It translates to CASSPRGQMNTEAFF.

V usage is TRBV6-5 and J usage is TRBJ1-1; D is ambiguous. Germline values: CDR1 MNHEY, CDR2 SVGAGI. V was pared by 6 bases and J by 1 base, with 3 bases between. This CDR3 has 11 amino acids. The CDR3 sequence is CASRENTEAFF. The CDR3 coding sequence is TGTGCCAGCAGGGAGAACACTGAAGCTTTCTTT.

This chain connects TRBV5-4 to TRBJ1-6; 7 bases are a match to TRBD1. Losses at the gene ends were 6 bases for V and 9 bases for J; bases not matched to a gene: 3. The germline gives CDR1 SGHNT, CDR2 YYREEE (reference sequence). The CDR3 consists of 12 residues. CDR3: CASTDRASPLHF. The CDR3 bases are TGTGCCAGCACCGACAGGGCTTCACCCCTCCACTTT.

This sequence joins TRBV12-3 or TRBV12-4 and TRBJ1-4, with unresolved D. V was pared by 1 base and J by 7 bases, with 4 bases between. The CDR3 is 12 residues long. The CDR3 is CASSLGFEKLFF. As DNA, the CDR3 is TGTGCCAGCAGTTTAGGGTTTGAAAAACTGTTTTTT.

This chain joins TRBV18 and TRBJ1-1; D may be TRBD1 (5 bases). In germline, CDR1 is KGHSH, CDR2 LQKENI. CDR3 length: 15 amino acids. Trimming took off 1 base at V and 0 bases at J, with 9 bases between the two ends. The CDR3 protein is CASSPRMTVNTEAFF. The CDR3 region has the DNA TGTGCCAGCTCACCACGGATGACAGTGAACACTGAAGCTTTCTTT. The complete variable domain, with remaining parts taken from reference TRBV18 and TRBJ1-1, reads NAGVMQNPRHLVRRRGQEARLRCSPMKGHSHVYWYRQLPEEGLKFMVYLQKENIIDESGMPKERFSAEFPKEGPSILRIQQVVRGDSAAYFCASSPRMTVNTEAFFGQGTRLTVV.

The genes are TRBV6-5 and TRBJ2-1; D is perhaps TRBD1 or TRBD2 (5 bases each). The V and J ends lost 5 bases and 0 bases respectively, with 11 bases between them. The germline gives CDR1 MNHEY, CDR2 SVGAGI. The length of the CDR3 is 15 residues. CDR3 sequence (DNA): TGTGCCAGCAGTCGGGACGGAAGCTCCTACAATGAGCAGTTCTTC. Its translation is CASSRDGSSYNEQFF.

This chain joins TRBV7-8 and TRBJ1-2, with TRBD1 as a possible D gene (5 bases). CDR3 size: 15 residues. Trimming left V 6 bases short and J 8 bases short, with 22 bases between. In germline, CDR1 is SGHVS, CDR2 FQNEAQ. The chain's CDR3 is CASSSEGWGFEGYTF. CDR3 sequence (DNA): TGTGCCAGCAGTTCCGAGGGATGGGGGTTCGAGGGCTACACCTTC. The variable domain in full, with the rest retrieved from reference TRBV7-8 and TRBJ1-2, is GAGVSQSPRYKVAKRGQDVALRCDPISGHVSLFWYQQALGQGPEFLTYFQNEAQLDKSGLPSDRFFAERPEGSVSTLKIQRTQQEDSAVYLCASSSEGWGFEGYTFGSGTRLTVV.

The chain recombines TRBV15 with TRBJ2-7, with 8 positions matching TRBD1. Germline V CDR1 and CDR2: LNHNV, YYDKDF (reference sequence). Trimming took 5 bases from V and 2 from J; bases not matched to a gene: 8. This CDR3 has 15 amino acids. The CDR3 DNA is TGTGCCACCAGCGGAGGGACAGGCGGACCCTACGAGCAGTACTTC. Translating gives CATSGGTGGPYEQYF. The full variable domain, rest sourced from reference TRBV15 and TRBJ2-7, is DAMVIQNPRYQVTQFGKPVTLSCSQTLNHNVMYWYQQKSSQAPKLLFHYYDKDFNNEADTPDNFQSRRPNTSFCFLDIRSPGLGDTAMYLCATSGGTGGPYEQYFGPGTRLTVT.

The gene calls are TRBV7-3 and TRBJ1-1; a weak D match, TRBD1 (5 bases). This CDR3 is 14 amino acids long. The V and J ends lost 2 bases and 1 base respectively, with 8 bases between them. Germline V lookup: CDR1 SGHTA, CDR2 FQGTGA. CDR3 nucleotides: TGTGCCAGCAGCTTAGACAGACAGAACACTGAAGCTTTCTTT. Its translation: CASSLDRQNTEAFF.

This rearrangement joins TRBV20-1 to TRBJ2-5; D may correspond to TRBD1 or TRBD2 (6 bases each). Germline V CDR1 and CDR2: DFQATT, SNEGSKA (reference sequence). The CDR3 is 14 amino acids. V shed 3 bases and J shed 5 bases, with 16 bases lying between them. The CDR3 here is CSASLWGARETQYF. CDR3 in DNA: TGCAGTGCTAGTCTTTGGGGGGCGAGGGAGACCCAGTACTTC.